The rows below give T cell receptor beta chains drawn from one sample of a study of Ad26.COV2.S vaccination and SARS-CoV-2 variants. Generated by immunoSEQ multiplex PCR, the TCRdb table keeps only in-frame clones and is missing some. The top ten clones hold less than 4.5% of a sample with about 470,000 clones, about 90% of them seen once. The material was peripheral blood, obtained in a trial of Ad26.COV2.S vaccine versus placebo. Source of these receptors: a person aged 18-60 years who received the Ad26.COV2.S COVID-19 vaccine or a placebo. The CDR3 runs from the conserved cysteine through the conserved F or W. A D gene is named only where the DNA matches it firmly. The size of a clone is reported for some rows only, either as once, few or many, or as a class for expanded clones.

j_gene,len,d_gene,abundance,v_gene,CDR3aa,CDR3nt
TRBJ1-2,17,TRBD1,-,TRBV27,CASRPSELRGLDYGYTF,TGTGCCAGCAGGCCAAGCGAACTCAGGGGGCTCGACTATGGCTACACCTTC
TRBJ2-2,14,-,-,TRBV2,CASSGLEGTGELFF,TGTGCCAGCAGTGGCCTAGAGGGTACCGGGGAGCTGTTTTTT
TRBJ2-3,15,TRBD1,-,TRBV5-6,CASSSQGAGTDTQYF,TGTGCCAGCAGCTCCCAGGGGGCCGGCACAGATACGCAGTATTTT
TRBJ1-3,14,-,-,TRBV10-3,CAISEEPSGNTIYF,TGTGCCATCAGTGAAGAACCGTCTGGAAACACCATATATTTT
TRBJ1-1,13,TRBD1,-,TRBV5-6,CASSRQGIPEAFF,TGTGCCAGCAGCCGACAGGGGATCCCTGAAGCTTTCTTT
TRBJ2-2,15,TRBD2,-,TRBV5-1,CASNRLAGDTGELFF,TGCGCCAGCAATAGACTAGCGGGTGACACCGGGGAGCTGTTTTTT
TRBJ2-7,14,TRBD2,-,TRBV7-2,CASSIAGTAYEQYF,TGTGCCAGCAGCATAGCGGGCACCGCCTACGAGCAGTACTTC
TRBJ1-4,13,-,-,TRBV7-6,CASSTGTPEKLFF,TGTGCCAGCAGCACAGGGACCCCTGAAAAACTGTTTTTT
TRBJ1-2,16,TRBD1,-,TRBV6-5,CASSFLTGGRNYGYTF,TGTGCCAGCAGTTTCTTGACAGGGGGCAGGAACTATGGCTACACCTTC
TRBJ2-1,14,-,once,TRBV3-1/TRBV3-2,CASSQGKPHNEQFF,TGTGCCAGCAGCCAAGGGAAGCCGCACAATGAGCAGTTCTTC
TRBJ2-5,15,-,-,TRBV30,CAWSTFSTGRETQYF,TGTGCCTGGAGTACCTTCTCGACTGGGCGAGAGACCCAGTACTTC
TRBJ2-7,17,TRBD2,-,TRBV9,CASSPRVGLAGVGEQYF,TGTGCCAGCAGCCCTAGGGTGGGGCTAGCGGGAGTTGGGGAGCAGTACTTC
TRBJ2-7,13,TRBD2,-,TRBV4-3,CASSQASGYEQYF,TGCGCCAGCAGCCAAGCTAGCGGCTACGAGCAGTACTTC
TRBJ2-7,15,TRBD1,-,TRBV10-3,CAIRTGTGDAYEQYF,TGTGCCATCAGGACCGGGACAGGGGATGCCTACGAGCAGTACTTC
TRBJ2-4,15,TRBD2,-,TRBV4-2,CASSQERGTKNIQYF,TGTGCCAGCAGCCAAGAGCGGGGGACCAAAAACATTCAGTACTTC
TRBJ2-4,16,TRBD1,-,TRBV6-5,CASSLGTGLTAGIQYF,TGTGCCAGCAGTTTAGGGACAGGATTGACCGCTGGGATTCAGTACTTC
TRBJ2-7,16,TRBD1,-,TRBV6-2/TRBV6-3,CASSRSSGRGFNEQYF,TGTGCCAGCAGTCGCTCCTCGGGCAGGGGGTTCAACGAGCAGTACTTC
TRBJ1-4,14,-,-,TRBV7-9,CASSPQGLGEKLFF,TGTGCCAGCAGTCCACAGGGTTTAGGAGAAAAACTGTTTTTT
TRBJ2-2,16,-,-,TRBV7-3,CASSPRPGLNTGELFF,TGTGCCAGCAGCCCCCGTCCGGGACTCAACACCGGGGAGCTGTTTTTT
TRBJ1-5,15,-,-,TRBV30,CAWTGQGVPGQPQHF,TGTGCCTGGACAGGGCAAGGGGTCCCCGGACAGCCCCAGCATTTT
TRBJ2-1,15,TRBD2,-,TRBV7-2,CASSPGTSRYNEQFF,TGTGCCAGCAGCCCTGGGACTAGCAGATACAATGAGCAGTTCTTC
TRBJ1-1,15,-,-,TRBV27,CASSLSPGAVTEAFF,TGTGCCAGCAGTTTATCCCCGGGGGCTGTCACTGAAGCTTTCTTT
TRBJ2-3,16,TRBD1,-,TRBV5-1,CASSLATGTSTDTQYF,TGCGCCAGCAGCTTGGCGACAGGGACGAGCACAGATACGCAGTATTTT
TRBJ2-3,16,-,-,TRBV5-4,CASSPRKGGTTDTQYF,TGTGCCAGCAGTCCTAGGAAGGGGGGAACCACAGATACGCAGTATTTT
TRBJ2-1,13,-,-,TRBV19,CASSIVESNEQFF,TGTGCCAGTAGTATAGTCGAGTCCAATGAGCAGTTCTTC
TRBJ1-1,13,TRBD1,-,TRBV5-6,CASSLGQGAEAFF,TGTGCCAGCAGCTTGGGGCAGGGGGCTGAAGCTTTCTTT
TRBJ1-1,13,-,-,TRBV27,CASSRTLQGEAFF,TGTGCCAGCAGCCGGACTCTTCAGGGGGAAGCTTTCTTT
TRBJ2-2,15,-,-,TRBV28,CASSFPPVNTGELFF,TGTGCCAGCAGTTTTCCCCCCGTGAACACCGGGGAGCTGTTTTTT
TRBJ2-5,15,-,few,TRBV24-1,CATSDLVGDGETQYF,TGTGCCACCAGTGATTTGGTAGGGGACGGAGAGACCCAGTACTTC
TRBJ2-1,13,-,-,TRBV28,CASSPRPSNEQFF,TGTGCCAGCAGTCCCCGGCCCAGCAATGAGCAGTTCTTC
TRBJ2-5,15,-,-,TRBV28,CASSPRTDYQETQYF,TGTGCCAGCAGTCCAAGGACAGACTACCAAGAGACCCAGTACTTC
TRBJ2-3,16,-,-,TRBV14,CASSPMVVFGTDTQYF,TGTGCCAGCAGCCCGATGGTAGTTTTTGGTACAGATACGCAGTATTTT
TRBJ2-7,15,TRBD2,-,TRBV6-9,CASSLRLAETYEQYF,TGTGCCAGCAGTTTGAGACTAGCGGAGACCTACGAGCAGTACTTC
TRBJ1-4,15,-,-,TRBV11-2,CASSLVRGTNEKLFF,TGTGCCAGCAGCTTAGTGCGGGGAACGAATGAAAAACTGTTTTTT
TRBJ2-7,15,TRBD1,-,TRBV15,CATSRDWTGGLEQYF,TGTGCCACCAGCAGAGATTGGACAGGGGGCCTCGAGCAGTACTTC
TRBJ2-7,11,TRBD2,-,TRBV5-8,CAFGRVHEQYF,TGTGCCTTCGGGAGGGTCCACGAGCAGTACTTC
TRBJ2-1,16,-,-,TRBV27,CASSPFGGRSYNEQFF,TGTGCCAGCAGTCCCTTCGGAGGGAGGTCCTACAATGAGCAGTTCTTC
TRBJ2-4,13,TRBD1,-,TRBV19,CASSAGTGDIQYF,TGTGCCAGTAGTGCCGGGACAGGGGACATTCAGTACTTC
TRBJ1-2,15,TRBD1,-,TRBV6-6,CASSSLSGTAYGYTF,TGTGCCAGCAGTTCACTTTCCGGGACAGCGTATGGCTACACCTTC
TRBJ2-7,13,-,-,TRBV19,CASSLAGIYEQYF,TGTGCCAGTAGTTTGGCAGGGATCTACGAGCAGTACTTC
TRBJ2-2,12,-,-,TRBV27,CASGWTGGELFF,TGTGCCAGCGGTTGGACGGGCGGGGAGCTGTTTTTT
TRBJ2-7,15,TRBD2,-,TRBV19,CASSYGLAGGYEQYF,TGTGCCAGTAGTTACGGACTAGCGGGAGGCTACGAGCAGTACTTC
TRBJ2-7,16,-,-,TRBV19,CASSIMGVENRYEQYF,TGTGCCAGTAGTATAATGGGGGTCGAAAACCGCTACGAGCAGTACTTC
TRBJ1-1,13,-,-,TRBV7-9,CASSLDMNTEAFF,TGTGCCAGCAGCTTAGATATGAACACTGAAGCTTTCTTT
TRBJ2-1,15,-,few,TRBV9,CASSGTGRVSNEQFF,TGTGCCAGCAGCGGGACGGGCCGCGTGAGTAATGAGCAGTTCTTC
TRBJ2-1,13,TRBD2,-,TRBV18,CASSPGLEGEQFF,TGTGCCAGCTCACCGGGACTAGAGGGTGAGCAGTTCTTC
TRBJ2-1,13,-,-,TRBV6-5,CASSYLGGGEQFF,TGTGCCAGCAGTTACTTGGGCGGCGGAGAGCAGTTCTTC
TRBJ1-6,13,-,-,TRBV23-1,CASSHRTHSPLHF,TGCGCCAGCAGTCACAGGACACATTCACCCCTCCACTTT
TRBJ1-5,12,-,-,TRBV10-3,CATRGGRQPQHF,TGTGCCACACGGGGGGGGAGACAGCCCCAGCATTTT
TRBJ1-6,15,-,-,TRBV7-9,CASSPRSQAASPLHF,TGTGCCAGCAGCCCCCGGAGCCAGGCGGCATCACCCCTCCACTTT
TRBJ2-7,14,-,-,TRBV5-4,CASSFGSGTYEQYF,TGTGCCAGCAGCTTTGGGAGCGGAACCTACGAGCAGTACTTC
TRBJ1-2,14,-,once,TRBV29-1,CSVDPDNRGDGYTF,TGCAGCGTAGATCCGGACAATCGAGGGGATGGCTACACCTTC
TRBJ1-2,14,-,-,TRBV19,CASSGTSGSYGYTF,TGTGCCAGTAGCGGGACTTCTGGGAGCTATGGCTACACCTTC
TRBJ2-7,15,TRBD1,-,TRBV7-9,CASSPMTGGAGEQYF,TGTGCCAGCAGCCCAATGACAGGGGGCGCGGGGGAGCAGTACTTC
TRBJ2-7,13,-,once,TRBV3-1/TRBV3-2,CASSPELWGEQYF,TGTGCCAGCAGCCCTGAGCTCTGGGGCGAGCAGTACTTC
TRBJ2-3,19,TRBD1,-,TRBV3-1/TRBV3-2,CASSQDCWEGGQDPDTQYF,TGTGCCAGCAGCCAAGACTGCTGGGAAGGGGGACAGGACCCCGATACGCAGTATTTT
TRBJ2-7,16,-,-,TRBV19,CASSIGLYPRDYEQYF,TGTGCCAGTAGTATAGGACTATACCCCCGAGACTACGAGCAGTACTTC
TRBJ2-5,17,TRBD2,-,TRBV5-1,CASSSGLAGVKQETQYF,TGCGCCAGCAGCTCCGGACTAGCGGGAGTAAAACAAGAGACCCAGTACTTC
TRBJ2-7,16,TRBD2,-,TRBV13,CASSGLLAGGTYEQYF,TGTGCCAGCAGCGGGTTACTAGCGGGAGGAACCTACGAGCAGTACTTC